Each of the 10 T cell receptor beta chains below was sequenced from the same sample in a study of low-dose radiotherapy and immunotherapy resistance in tumors. Time point specified: before trial treatment. Both TCRalpha and TCRbeta chains were reverse transcribed with V-gene-specific primers. For amplifying TCRs, the PCR ran for approximately 21 cycles with Phusion, which was used together with a constant-region primer and the adapter on the V primers. MiXCR, applied by TCRdb to the reads, yields one record per CDR3 protein. The sample comprises about 82,000 distinct CDR3 sequences, 15% to 20% of which are singletons, and approximately 6% rests with the top ten. The sample consisted of PBMCs, taken before treatment. The receptors were gathered from a male donor with prostate cancer.

Many counts were recorded for this clonotype. The V gene is TRBV29-1, the J gene TRBJ2-1; D is perhaps TRBD2 (6 bases). V lost 3 bases, J lost 2 bases, and 14 bases lay in between. Per the germline V gene, CDR1 is SQVTM and CDR2 is ANQGSEA. The CDR3 has 15 residues. The CDR3 region has the DNA TGCAGCGTTGATGGTCGGGAGCCTCCCTACAATGAGCAGTTCTTC. It is translated as CSVDGREPPYNEQFF.

This clonotype was seen many times. This CDR3 is CSARGSLLDHNEQFF. Written as DNA, the CDR3 is TGCAGTGCTAGGGGTTCCCTTCTGGACCACAATGAGCAGTTCTTC. The V call is TRBV20-1, the J call TRBJ2-1; D call uncertain. There are 15 residues in the CDR3. In germline, CDR1 is DFQATT, CDR2 SNEGSKA (reference sequence). V shed 3 bases and J shed 5 bases, with 17 bases lying between them.

Note on this clonotype: The likely explanation is a read error, given a far larger clone one base away. The CDR3 spells CASSFAQDLNEQYF. In DNA, the CDR3 is TGTGCCAGCAGTTTTGCACAGGACCTCAATGAGCAGTACTTC. V and J are TRBV28 and TRBJ2-7; a weak D match, TRBD1 (5 bases). CDR3 length: 14 amino acids. Trimming took off 3 bases at V and 7 bases at J, with 16 bases between the two ends. In germline, CDR1 is MDHEN, CDR2 SYDVKM.

In this sample, this clonotype turned up many times. The chain carries TRBV7-2 and TRBJ2-7, with D hard to call. The germline V gene encodes CDR1 SGHTA and CDR2 FQGNSA. Trimming left V 6 bases short and J 3 bases short, with 15 bases between. The CDR3 is made up of 14 amino acids. CDR3 in amino acids: CASSSDFSGYEQYF. The CDR3, as DNA: TGTGCCAGCAGTTCAGACTTTAGTGGCTACGAGCAGTACTTC.

Many counts were recorded for this clonotype. The V call is TRBV5-4, the J call TRBJ2-3, with a tentative D call TRBD2 (5 bases). Germline lookup yields CDR1 SGHNT and CDR2 YYREEE (reference sequence). Trimming stripped 0 bases from V and 5 bases from J, with 10 bases between. The CDR3 spans 14 residues. CDR3 sequence (DNA): TGTGCCAGCAGCTTGGGGGTCGCGGGAGATACGCAGTATTTT. Protein: CASSLGVAGDTQYF.

There are many counts of this clonotype. The chain recombines TRBV7-9 with TRBJ2-1; possibly TRBD2 for D (6 bases). CDR1 and CDR2 (germline): SEHNR, FQNEAQ (reference sequence). CDR3 size: 13 residues. V was trimmed by 8 bases and J by 8 bases, leaving 16 bases between them. The CDR3 DNA is TGTGCCAGCGTTGGAGGGTTCTTCGATGAGCAGTTCTTC. Translated: CASVGGFFDEQFF.

This clonotype was observed a few times. This probably arose from a read error, given a far larger clone one base away. CDR3 nucleotides: TGTGCCAGCAGGCAAGACCCTGGGCGTGGTGAGCAGTACTTC. It codes for CASRQDPGRGEQYF. This chain uses TRBV28 with TRBJ2-5; D remains unclear. Trimming took off 6 bases at V and 11 bases at J, with 22 bases between the two ends. The CDR3 has 14 residues. Per germline, CDR1 MDHEN and CDR2 SYDVKM.

This clonotype came up once. A far larger clone is just one base off, so this is likely a read error. This chain links TRBV28 with TRBJ2-7; D not resolved. Germline lookup yields CDR1 MDHEN and CDR2 SYDVKM. V lost 6 bases and J 5 bases, leaving 8 bases between the germline ends. CDR3 length equals 11 residues. The CDR3 loop reads CASRGWDEQYF. The CDR3 DNA reads TGTGCCAGCAGGGGGTGGGACGAGCAGTACTTC.

This clonotype has ten or more counts. The chain is built from TRBV20-1 and TRBJ2-1; 8 nucleotides match TRBD2. CDR3 length equals 16 residues. Per the germline V gene, CDR1 is DFQATT and CDR2 is SNEGSKA (reference sequence). With V trimmed by 4 bases and J by 7 bases, 15 bases remained unmatched. CDR3: CSATPLTSGPLNEQFF. CDR3 DNA sequence: TGCAGTGCTACCCCCTTAACTAGCGGACCGCTGAATGAGCAGTTCTTC.

Notes on this clonotype: A far larger clone is one nucleotide away, so this likely arose from a read error. The chain carries TRBV6-2 or TRBV6-3 and TRBJ2-1; 8 bases agree with TRBD2. The CDR3 sequence is 11 residues long. CDR1 is MNHEY, CDR2 SVGEGT, per germline. The CDR3 DNA sequence: TGTGGCAGCAGCCGGGGGGGGGAGCAGTTCTTC. Protein: CGSSRGGEQFF.